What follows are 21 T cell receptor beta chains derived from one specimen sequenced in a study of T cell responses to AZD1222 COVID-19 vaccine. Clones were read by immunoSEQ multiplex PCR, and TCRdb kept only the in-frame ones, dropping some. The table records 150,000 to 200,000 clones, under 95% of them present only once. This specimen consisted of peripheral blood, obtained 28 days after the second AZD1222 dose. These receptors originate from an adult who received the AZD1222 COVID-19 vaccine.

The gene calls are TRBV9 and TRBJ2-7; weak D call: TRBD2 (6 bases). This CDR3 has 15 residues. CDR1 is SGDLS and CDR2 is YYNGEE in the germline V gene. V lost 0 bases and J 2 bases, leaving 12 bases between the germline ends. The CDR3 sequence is CASSVGLASAYEQYF. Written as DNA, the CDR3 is TGTGCCAGCAGCGTAGGGCTAGCGTCCGCCTACGAGCAGTACTTC. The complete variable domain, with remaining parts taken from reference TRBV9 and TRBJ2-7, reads DSGVTQTPKHLITATGQRVTLRCSPRSGDLSVYWYQQSLDQGLQFLIQYYNGEERAKGNILERFSAQQFPDLHSELNLSSLELGDSALYFCASSVGLASAYEQYFGPGTRLTVT.

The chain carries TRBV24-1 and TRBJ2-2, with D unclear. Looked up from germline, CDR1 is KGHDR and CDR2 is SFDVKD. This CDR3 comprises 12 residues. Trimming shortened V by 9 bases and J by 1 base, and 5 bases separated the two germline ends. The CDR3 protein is CATGENTGELFF. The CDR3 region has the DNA TGTGCCACCGGGGAGAACACCGGGGAGCTGTTTTTT.

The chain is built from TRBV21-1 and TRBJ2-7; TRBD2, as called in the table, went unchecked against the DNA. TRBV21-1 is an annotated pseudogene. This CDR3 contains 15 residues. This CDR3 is CASSQPRGGSREQYF. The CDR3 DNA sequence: TGTGCCAGCAGCCAACCCCGGGGGGGGTCCAGAGAGCAGTACTTC.

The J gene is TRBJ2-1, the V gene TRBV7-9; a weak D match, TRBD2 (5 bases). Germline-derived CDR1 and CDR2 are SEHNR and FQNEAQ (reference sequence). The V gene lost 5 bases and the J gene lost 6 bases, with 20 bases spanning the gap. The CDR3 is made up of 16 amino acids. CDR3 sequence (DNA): TGTGCCAGCAGCCCTCCACTAGTCTCTCCCTCCAATGAGCAGTTCTTC. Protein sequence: CASSPPLVSPSNEQFF.

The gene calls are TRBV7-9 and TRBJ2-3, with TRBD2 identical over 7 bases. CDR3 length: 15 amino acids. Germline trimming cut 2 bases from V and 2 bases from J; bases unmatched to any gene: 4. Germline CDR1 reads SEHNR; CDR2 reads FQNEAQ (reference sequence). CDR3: CASSLLGLVTDTQYF. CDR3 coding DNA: TGTGCCAGCAGCTTACTCGGACTAGTCACAGATACGCAGTATTTT.

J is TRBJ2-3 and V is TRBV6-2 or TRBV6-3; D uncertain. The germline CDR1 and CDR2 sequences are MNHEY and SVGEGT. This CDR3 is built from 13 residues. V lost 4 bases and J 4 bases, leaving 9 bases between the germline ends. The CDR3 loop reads CASSSTRPDTQYF. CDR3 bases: TGTGCCAGCAGTTCAACTCGCCCAGATACGCAGTATTTT.

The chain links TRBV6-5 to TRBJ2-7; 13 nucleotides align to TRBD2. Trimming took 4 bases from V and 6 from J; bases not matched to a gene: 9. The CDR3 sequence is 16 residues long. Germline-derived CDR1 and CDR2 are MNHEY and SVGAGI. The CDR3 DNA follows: TGTGCCAGCAGTTTCTCGGGACTAGCGGGATATTCCGAGCAGTACTTC. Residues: CASSFSGLAGYSEQYF.

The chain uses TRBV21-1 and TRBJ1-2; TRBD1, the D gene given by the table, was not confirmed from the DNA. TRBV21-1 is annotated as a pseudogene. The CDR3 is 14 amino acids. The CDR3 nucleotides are TGTGCCAGCAGCAGCCGGACAGGGGAACGACGCTACACCTTC. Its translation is CASSSRTGERRYTF.

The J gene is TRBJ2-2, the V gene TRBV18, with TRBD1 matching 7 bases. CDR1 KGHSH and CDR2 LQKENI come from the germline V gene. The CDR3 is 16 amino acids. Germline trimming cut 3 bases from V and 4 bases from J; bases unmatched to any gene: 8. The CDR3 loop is CASSPLGRGTTGELFF. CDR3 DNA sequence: TGTGCCAGCTCACCCTTAGGCAGGGGGACCACCGGGGAGCTGTTTTTT.

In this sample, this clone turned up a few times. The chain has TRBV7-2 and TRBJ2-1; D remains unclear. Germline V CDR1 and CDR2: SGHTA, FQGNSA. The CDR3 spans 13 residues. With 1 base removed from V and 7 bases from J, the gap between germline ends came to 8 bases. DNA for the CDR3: TGTGCCAGCAGCTTAGTATGGAAAAATGAGCAGTTCTTC. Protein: CASSLVWKNEQFF.

This chain's CDR3 is CASSPVQGTPNEQFF. For the CDR3, the DNA is TGTGCCAGCTCACCGGTCCAGGGTACCCCCAATGAGCAGTTCTTC. This sequence joins TRBV18 and TRBJ2-1, with D possibly matching TRBD1 (5 bases). Germline assignment: CDR1 KGHSH and CDR2 LQKENI. The CDR3 has 15 residues. V lost 3 bases, J lost 6 bases, and 15 bases lay in between.

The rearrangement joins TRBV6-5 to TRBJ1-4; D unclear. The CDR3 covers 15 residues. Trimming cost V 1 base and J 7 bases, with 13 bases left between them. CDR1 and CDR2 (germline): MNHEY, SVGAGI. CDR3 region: CASSYLREFGEKLFF. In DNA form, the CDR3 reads TGTGCCAGCAGTTACTTGAGGGAGTTTGGTGAAAAACTGTTTTTT.

The CDR3 region is CASSSRRSPDGYTF. The CDR3 DNA is TGTGCCAGCAGCTCCCGGAGGAGTCCCGATGGCTACACCTTC. This chain connects TRBV7-2 to TRBJ1-2, with D unclear. Germline assignment: CDR1 SGHTA and CDR2 FQGNSA. Trimming left V 4 bases short and J 6 bases short, with 15 bases between. This CDR3 region has 14 residues.

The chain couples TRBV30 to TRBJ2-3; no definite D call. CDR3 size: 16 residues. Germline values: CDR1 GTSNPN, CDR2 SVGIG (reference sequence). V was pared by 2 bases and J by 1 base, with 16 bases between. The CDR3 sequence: CAWSPHDPWRTDTQYF. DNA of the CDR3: TGTGCCTGGAGTCCCCATGACCCGTGGCGCACAGATACGCAGTATTTT.

The CDR3 DNA is TGCAGTGCTAGAATGTACAATGAGCAGTTCTTC. It specifies CSARMYNEQFF. This rearrangement joins TRBV20-1 to TRBJ2-1; D is ambiguous. Germline assignment: CDR1 DFQATT and CDR2 SNEGSKA (reference sequence). Trimming left V 2 bases short and J 4 bases short, with 3 bases between. This CDR3 comprises 11 residues.

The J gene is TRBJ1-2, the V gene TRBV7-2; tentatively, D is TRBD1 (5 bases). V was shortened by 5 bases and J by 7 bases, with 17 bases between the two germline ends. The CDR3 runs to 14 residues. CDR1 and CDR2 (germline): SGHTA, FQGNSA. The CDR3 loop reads CASSPMGGLGGYTF. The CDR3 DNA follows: TGTGCCAGCAGCCCGATGGGGGGGTTGGGTGGCTACACCTTC.

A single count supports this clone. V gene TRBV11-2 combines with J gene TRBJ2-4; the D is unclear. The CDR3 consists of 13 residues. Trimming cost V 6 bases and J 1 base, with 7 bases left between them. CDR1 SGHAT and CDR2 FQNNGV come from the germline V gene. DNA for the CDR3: TGTGCCAGCAGGGCCGTCGCCAAAAACATTCAGTACTTC. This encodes CASRAVAKNIQYF.

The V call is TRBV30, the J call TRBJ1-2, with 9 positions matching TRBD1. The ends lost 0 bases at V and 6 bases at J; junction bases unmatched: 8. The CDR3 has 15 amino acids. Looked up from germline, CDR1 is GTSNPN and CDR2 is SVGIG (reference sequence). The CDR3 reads CAWSVPGQGRHGYTF. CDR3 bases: TGTGCCTGGAGTGTCCCGGGACAGGGTAGGCATGGCTACACCTTC. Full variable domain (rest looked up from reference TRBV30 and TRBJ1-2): SQTIHQWPATLVQPVGSPLSLECTVEGTSNPNLYWYRQAAGRGLQLLFYSVGIGQISSEVPQNLSASRPQDRQFILSSKKLLLSDSGFYLCAWSVPGQGRHGYTFGSGTRLTVV.

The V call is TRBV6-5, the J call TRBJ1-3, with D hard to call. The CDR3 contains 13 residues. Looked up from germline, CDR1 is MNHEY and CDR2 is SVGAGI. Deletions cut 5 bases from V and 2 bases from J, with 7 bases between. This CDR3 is CASSTDPGNTIYF. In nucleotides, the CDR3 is TGTGCCAGCAGTACAGACCCTGGAAACACCATATATTTT.

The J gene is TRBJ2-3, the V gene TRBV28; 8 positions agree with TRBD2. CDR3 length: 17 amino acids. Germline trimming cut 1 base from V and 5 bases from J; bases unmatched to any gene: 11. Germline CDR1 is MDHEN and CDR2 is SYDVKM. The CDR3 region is CASSLSPRAGVQDTQYF. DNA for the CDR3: TGTGCCAGCAGTTTATCCCCTCGAGCGGGAGTACAAGATACGCAGTATTTT.

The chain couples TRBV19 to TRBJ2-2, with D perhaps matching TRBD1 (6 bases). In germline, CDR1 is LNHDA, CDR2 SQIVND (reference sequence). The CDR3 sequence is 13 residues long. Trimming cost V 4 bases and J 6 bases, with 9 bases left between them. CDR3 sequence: CASSTQGSGELFF. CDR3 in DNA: TGTGCCAGTAGTACACAGGGTTCCGGGGAGCTGTTTTTT.